These 32 T cell receptor beta chains share one sample of origin, sequenced in a study of T-cell reconstitution after alpha-beta-depleted transplantation in children. Library preparation (for TCRbeta) was performed with unique molecular identifiers. MiXCR was run by TCRdb on the PCR reads, yielding one entry per CDR3 protein. This sample carries 300,000 to 400,000 distinct CDR3 sequences, about a quarter of them seen once, and the ten largest clones take approximately 10%. Sequencing used PBMCs, mostly from graft donor cells, obtained 180 days after TCRalphabeta/CD19-depleted stem cell transplant. The receptors here all came from a male patient between 5 and 17 years old who had a stem cell transplant for acute lymphoblastic leukemia, so the T cells may come from the graft donor.

The chain joins TRBV12-3 or TRBV12-4 to TRBJ2-5; 7 nucleotides agree with TRBD1. The CDR3 has 15 residues. V shed 5 bases and J 5 bases; nucleotides not matched to a gene: 11. The CDR3 DNA is TGTGCCAGCAGTCAGTACGGGACAGAGAGTGAGACCCAGTACTTC. The encoded protein is CASSQYGTESETQYF.

This clonotype turned up a few times. The rearrangement uses TRBV7-9 and TRBJ2-5; D gene uncertain. This CDR3 is built from 13 residues. Germline lookup yields CDR1 SEHNR and CDR2 FQNEAQ (reference sequence). V was shortened by 6 bases and J by 4 bases, with 12 bases between the two germline ends. This chain's CDR3 is CASRPGRGETQYF. CDR3 DNA sequence: TGTGCCAGCAGACCCGGCAGAGGAGAGACCCAGTACTTC.

The chain is built from TRBV27 and TRBJ2-1; 10 bases match TRBD2. J lost 9 bases, V lost 1 base, and 12 bases had no gene match. The CDR3 is 17 residues long. The germline CDR1 and CDR2 sequences are MNHEY and SMNVEV (reference sequence). The CDR3 DNA is TGTGCCAGCAGTTTATGGCCTCCTAGCGGGAGAGGGATTGAGCAGTTCTTC. This encodes CASSLWPPSGRGIEQFF.

A few counts support this clonotype. The rearrangement joins TRBV5-1 to TRBJ2-5, with D perhaps being TRBD1 or TRBD2 (6 bases each). The germline V and J ends were trimmed by 1 base and 4 bases, with 14 bases remaining between them. The CDR3 has 15 amino acids. Germline-derived CDR1 and CDR2 are SGHRS and YFSETQ. CDR3 amino acids: CASSLTPGARETQYF. The CDR3 nucleotides read TGCGCCAGCAGCTTGACCCCGGGGGCTAGAGAGACCCAGTACTTC.

This clonotype was recorded a few times. The chain employs TRBV20-1 and TRBJ2-7; possible D gene TRBD2, 5 bases. Germline V gene lookup returns CDR1 DFQATT and CDR2 SNEGSKA (reference sequence). CDR3 length: 15 amino acids. Deletions cut 1 base from V and 1 base from J, with 14 bases between. CDR3 DNA: TGCAGTGCTAGAGTCGGCGGACTCGCATCCTACGAGCAGTACTTC. Encoded protein: CSARVGGLASYEQYF.

This clonotype has a handful of counts. The genes are TRBV29-1 and TRBJ1-4; possible D gene TRBD1, 5 bases. Germline values: CDR1 SQVTM, CDR2 ANQGSEA. This CDR3 is 12 amino acids long. Trimming removed 2 bases from V and 4 bases from J, with 5 bases in between. The CDR3 DNA reads TGCAGCGTTGAACAGGGTAATGAAAAACTGTTTTTT. It specifies CSVEQGNEKLFF.

This clonotype was found a few times. The V gene is TRBV5-1, the J gene TRBJ2-7; either TRBD1 or TRBD2 may fit D (5 bases each). Germline CDR1 and CDR2: SGHRS and YFSETQ. CDR3 length: 14 residues. V lost 4 bases, J lost 4 bases, and 15 bases lay in between. The DNA of the CDR3 is TGCGCCAGCAGCGATGATTTCAGGGAGTACGAGCAGTACTTC. This codes for CASSDDFREYEQYF.

This clonotype was observed a handful of times. The chain uses TRBV6-5 and TRBJ2-7, with 7 bases matching TRBD2. V dropped 2 bases and J dropped 4; count of bases not matched to a gene: 8. CDR1 is MNHEY and CDR2 is SVGAGI in the germline V gene. CDR3 size: 15 residues. The CDR3 loop reads CASSYRGDGRYEQYF. In nucleotides, the CDR3 is TGTGCCAGCAGTTACCGGGGGGACGGGAGATACGAGCAGTACTTC.

This clonotype was seen a handful of times. The CDR3 protein is CASSVTPWSSGNTIYF. CDR3 sequence (DNA): TGCGCCAGCAGCGTGACACCGTGGAGCTCTGGAAACACCATATATTTT. The chain links TRBV5-1 to TRBJ1-3; D is ambiguous. Germline V lookup: CDR1 SGHRS, CDR2 YFSETQ. V lost 4 bases and J lost 0, with 14 bases in between. The CDR3 loop spans 16 amino acids.

This clonotype was seen many times. The chain couples TRBV10-2 to TRBJ2-7, with 11 bases that match TRBD1. CDR3 length: 13 residues. Trimming removed 6 bases from V and 2 bases from J; junction bases left unmatched: 0. Germline V gene sequence: CDR1 WSHSY, CDR2 SAAADI. The CDR3 region is CASRGQGAYEQYF. The CDR3 region has the DNA TGCGCCAGCAGGGGACAGGGGGCCTACGAGCAGTACTTC.

This clonotype appeared a few times. The chain is built from TRBV28 and TRBJ2-1, with TRBD2 matching 13 bases. Per germline, CDR1 MDHEN and CDR2 SYDVKM. The CDR3 is made up of 19 amino acids. V shed 5 bases and J 3 bases; nucleotides not matched to a gene: 13. CDR3 region: CASSLSTSGRLYRYNEQFF. The CDR3 nucleotides are TGTGCCAGCAGTCTTTCGACTAGCGGGAGGCTATACCGCTACAATGAGCAGTTCTTC.

This clonotype was seen a handful of times. The V call is TRBV15, the J call TRBJ2-7; TRBD1 matches 8 bases. Germline values: CDR1 LNHNV, CDR2 YYDKDF (reference sequence). The junction had 3 bases not matched to a gene; V was cut back by 5 bases and J by 0 bases. This CDR3 comprises 14 residues. This CDR3 reads CATSGTGGSYEQYF. As DNA, the CDR3 is TGTGCCACCAGCGGCACAGGGGGCTCCTACGAGCAGTACTTC.

The chain joins TRBV12-3 or TRBV12-4 to TRBJ2-7; 9 bases are shared with TRBD1. Trimming removed 5 bases from V and 2 bases from J; junction bases left unmatched: 19. CDR3 length: 19 amino acids. DNA for the CDR3: TGTGCCAGCAGTCACACATACAGGGGGCGCGAAGGCCTGACCTACGAGCAGTACTTC. It specifies CASSHTYRGREGLTYEQYF.

Only a few counts were recorded for this clonotype. This chain uses TRBV30 with TRBJ2-7, with D possibly matching TRBD2 (6 bases). There are 12 residues in the CDR3. CDR1 is GTSNPN, CDR2 SVGIG, per germline (reference sequence). Trimming shortened V by 8 bases and J by 3 bases, and 14 bases separated the two germline ends. CDR3 nucleotide sequence: TGTGCCGGAGCGCGGGGTCACTACGAGCAGTACTTC. Residues: CAGARGHYEQYF.

This clonotype occurred a few times. The gene calls are TRBV7-3 and TRBJ2-1, with a weak D call TRBD2 (5 bases). The CDR3 is 16 residues long. The germline CDR1 and CDR2 sequences are SGHTA and FQGTGA. The germline V and J ends were trimmed by 1 base and 6 bases, with 16 bases remaining between them. This chain's CDR3 is CASSLNLGARANEQFF. The CDR3 bases are TGTGCCAGCAGCTTAAATTTGGGAGCCCGAGCCAATGAGCAGTTCTTC.

The chain combines TRBV7-8 with TRBJ1-2; D is ambiguous. The CDR3 runs to 14 residues. Trimming stripped 1 base from V and 1 base from J, with 7 bases between. Per germline, CDR1 SGHVS and CDR2 FQNEAQ. CDR3 amino acids: CASSLGHSNYGYTF. The DNA of the CDR3 is TGTGCCAGCAGCTTAGGCCACAGTAACTATGGCTACACCTTC.

This clonotype was detected only a few times. V gene TRBV6-1 combines with J gene TRBJ1-1; D remains unclear. With 2 bases removed from V and 1 base from J, the gap between germline ends came to 5 bases. Germline CDR1 reads MNHNS; CDR2 reads SASEGT. CDR3 length: 13 residues. CDR3 protein: CASSEFRNTEAFF. CDR3 coding DNA: TGTGCCAGCAGTGAATTCCGGAACACTGAAGCTTTCTTT.

This chain links TRBV9 with TRBJ2-7; possibly TRBD2 for D (5 bases). The CDR3 sequence is 16 residues long. Germline CDR1 reads SGDLS; CDR2 reads YYNGEE. The germline V and J ends were trimmed by 0 bases and 6 bases, with 19 bases remaining between them. Here the CDR3 reads CASSVADGGGGLEQYF. In nucleotides, the CDR3 is TGTGCCAGCAGCGTAGCGGATGGAGGTGGCGGTCTCGAGCAGTACTTC.

This clonotype came up once. The chain couples TRBV28 to TRBJ2-7; D might be TRBD1 (5 bases). The V end was cut by 5 bases, the J end by 3 bases, with 14 bases between. From germline, CDR1 is MDHEN and CDR2 SYDVKM. This CDR3 is built from 14 residues. The CDR3 loop reads CASSPSRGYYEQYF. CDR3 sequence (DNA): TGTGCCAGCAGTCCAAGTAGGGGTTACTACGAGCAGTACTTC.

The genes are TRBV7-3 and TRBJ2-7; TRBD2 agrees at 9 bases. The CDR3 length is 14 residues. Per germline, CDR1 SGHTA and CDR2 FQGTGA. The V and J ends lost 3 bases and 4 bases, in that order; junction bases with no gene match: 4. CDR3 DNA sequence: TGTGCCAGCAGCTTGGCTAGCGGGATGTACGAGCAGTACTTC. Its protein product is CASSLASGMYEQYF.

There are a few counts of this clonotype. This chain joins TRBV10-3 and TRBJ2-3; D is possibly TRBD2 (6 bases). CDR1 is ENHRY and CDR2 is SYGVKD in the germline V gene. This CDR3 has 15 residues. V lost 1 base, J lost 1 base, and 9 bases lay in between. The CDR3 reads CAISEFGGGTDTQYF. DNA of the CDR3: TGTGCCATCAGTGAGTTTGGCGGGGGCACAGATACGCAGTATTTT.

The CDR3 coding sequence is TGCGCCAGCAGCCAAGCGAGGAGGGCCCTCCTTGAGGAGCAGTACTTC. This gives the protein CASSQARRALLEEQYF. The gene calls are TRBV4-1 and TRBJ2-7; the D gene is possibly TRBD2 (6 bases). Germline V gene sequence: CDR1 MGHRA, CDR2 YSYEKL. The CDR3 is 16 amino acids. Deletions cut 1 base from V and 7 bases from J, with 20 bases between.

The V and J genes are TRBV29-1 and TRBJ1-1; D may be TRBD1 (5 bases). Germline V gives CDR1 SQVTM, CDR2 ANQGSEA. The CDR3 contains 18 residues. V was trimmed by 7 bases and J by 1 base, leaving 28 bases between them. This CDR3 is CSALPWGELIASNTEAFF. As DNA, the CDR3 is TGCAGCGCCTTGCCTTGGGGGGAGTTAATTGCCTCGAACACTGAAGCTTTCTTT.

V gene TRBV6-5 combines with J gene TRBJ2-6, with 8 nucleotides matching TRBD1. Germline trimming cut 1 base from V and 2 bases from J; bases unmatched to any gene: 4. In germline, CDR1 is MNHEY, CDR2 SVGAGI. The CDR3 totals 17 residues. The CDR3, as DNA: TGTGCCAGCAGTTACTGGACAGGGATAACTGGGGCCAACGTCCTGACTTTC. It encodes CASSYWTGITGANVLTF.

This clonotype has more than one count but fewer than ten. The chain couples TRBV7-9 to TRBJ1-3, with D unresolved. V was clipped by 2 bases and J by 2 bases, with 13 bases between them. This CDR3 spans 16 amino acids. In germline, CDR1 is SEHNR, CDR2 FQNEAQ (reference sequence). This CDR3 is CASSLTLGRTGNTIYF. The CDR3 bases are TGTGCCAGCAGCTTAACATTGGGCAGGACTGGAAACACCATATATTTT.

In its sample, this clonotype was seen a few times. The chain's CDR3 is CASSPNLIGSGNEQFF. The CDR3 nucleotides read TGTGCCAGCTCACCAAATTTGATCGGTTCCGGGAATGAGCAGTTCTTC. This chain links TRBV18 with TRBJ2-1; D is uncertain. V lost 2 bases to trimming and J lost 7 bases, with 18 bases between them. CDR1 is KGHSH, CDR2 LQKENI, per germline. This CDR3 region has 16 residues.

This sequence joins TRBV4-1 and TRBJ2-3, with 11 bases aligning to TRBD2. The CDR3 runs to 16 residues. Unmatched junction bases numbered 7, after V lost 3 bases and J lost 5 bases. Germline CDR1 MGHRA, CDR2 YSYEKL. DNA of the CDR3: TGCGCCAGCAGCCAGGAGACTAGCGGGACCCAAGATACGCAGTATTTT. It translates to CASSQETSGTQDTQYF.

This clonotype was counted a few times. J is TRBJ2-4 and V is TRBV12-3 or TRBV12-4, with TRBD1 matching over 7 bases. The CDR3 has 14 residues. V trimming: 6 bases; J trimming: 7 bases; junction bases outside the gene matches: 9. The DNA for the CDR3 is TGTGCCAGCAGCACCGACAGGGTCGCGAACATTCAGTACTTC. Protein product: CASSTDRVANIQYF.

Details on this clonotype: The junction differs from germline at one of its ends, possibly a read error. The J gene is TRBJ2-1, the V gene TRBV10-3, with TRBD2 matching 10 bases. Germline V gene lookup returns CDR1 ENHRY and CDR2 SYGVKD. There are 11 residues in the CDR3. The CDR3 spells CAINLAGVNHF. The CDR3 nucleotides are TGTGCCATCAATCTAGCGGGAGTAAATCATTTC.

The V call is TRBV10-3, the J call TRBJ1-1, with D perhaps TRBD1 (5 bases). The CDR3 sequence is 18 residues long. CDR1 is ENHRY and CDR2 is SYGVKD in the germline V gene. The V gene lost 2 bases and the J gene lost 1 base, with 20 bases spanning the gap. The CDR3 reads CAISEALGRARGNTEAFF. The CDR3 DNA sequence: TGTGCCATCAGTGAGGCCCTCGGGAGGGCGAGGGGGAACACTGAAGCTTTCTTT.

At least ten counts were recorded for this clonotype. V gene TRBV4-1 combines with J gene TRBJ1-1, with 9 positions matching TRBD1. The germline V gene encodes CDR1 MGHRA and CDR2 YSYEKL. The junction had 5 bases not matched to a gene; V was cut back by 4 bases and J by 2 bases. The CDR3 has 15 amino acids. The CDR3 DNA is TGCGCCAGCAGCCGAGTTACAGGGGGCAACACTGAAGCTTTCTTT. Translating gives CASSRVTGGNTEAFF.

This clonotype was picked up a small number of times. This rearrangement joins TRBV20-1 to TRBJ1-5, with D perhaps matching TRBD1 (5 bases). This CDR3 spans 12 amino acids. Germline V CDR1 and CDR2: DFQATT, SNEGSKA (reference sequence). With 0 bases removed from V and 6 bases from J, the gap between germline ends came to 6 bases. The CDR3 loop reads CSAREGRQPQHF. The CDR3 DNA sequence: TGCAGTGCTAGAGAGGGGCGTCAGCCCCAGCATTTT.